One sample yielded the 16 T cell receptor beta chains listed below, sequenced in a study of T cells in Graves' hyperthyroidism and ophthalmopathy. Researchers took RNA transcripts and amplified the TCR beta CDR3 regions from them. HTBI primers were employed in a first-round RT-PCR of the TCR CDR3. TCRdb itself ran the multiplex PCR reads through MiXCR, one entry per CDR3 protein. The sample holds under 650,000 distinct CDR3 sequences; around 16% are singletons and the top ten take 3% to 4.5%. Sequenced material: blood. These receptors were taken from a woman between 25 and 40 years old with Graves' hyperthyroidism.

This clonotype was seen repeatedly, ten times or more. The chain links TRBV7-6 to TRBJ2-3; TRBD2 might be the D (5 bases). Germline-derived CDR1 and CDR2 are SGHVS and FNYEAQ. Trimming cost V 1 base and J 1 base, with 9 bases left between them. There are 15 residues in the CDR3. The CDR3 DNA reads TGTGCCAGCAGCTTAGACCCGGAGGGCACAGATACGCAGTATTTT. Translating gives CASSLDPEGTDTQYF.

This clonotype was picked up many times. The chain has TRBV7-6 and TRBJ2-7; possible D gene TRBD2, 6 bases. CDR1 and CDR2 from the germline V gene are SGHVS and FNYEAQ. This CDR3 comprises 13 residues. Between the trimmed V and J ends, which lost 5 bases and 1 base, there was a span of 9 bases. The CDR3 protein is CASSGDFSYEQYF. DNA for the CDR3: TGTGCCAGCAGCGGGGACTTTTCCTACGAGCAGTACTTC.

In the case of this clonotype: With a much larger clone just one base away, this may be a read error. The rearrangement joins TRBV6-1 to TRBJ2-5, with D hard to call. V lost 7 bases and J 4 bases, leaving 16 bases between the germline ends. From germline, CDR1 is MNHNS and CDR2 SASEGT. The length of the CDR3 is 14 residues. The CDR3 here is CASTLWTILETQYF. The CDR3 DNA reads TGTGCCAGCACCCTTTGGACCATCCTAGAGACCCAGTACTTC.

V and J are TRBV27 and TRBJ2-7, with D unresolved. Deletions cut 2 bases from V and 0 bases from J, with 5 bases between. CDR3 length equals 13 residues. Germline V gene data show CDR1 as MNHEY and CDR2 as SMNVEV (reference sequence). The CDR3 sequence: CASSLTFSYEQYF. In nucleotides, the CDR3 is TGTGCCAGCAGTTTAACGTTCTCCTACGAGCAGTACTTC.

This clonotype was observed at least ten times. This chain uses TRBV7-6 with TRBJ2-3; D might be TRBD1 (5 bases). The CDR3 totals 15 residues. Trimming cost V 5 bases and J 7 bases, with 19 bases left between them. The germline V gene has CDR1 SGHVS and CDR2 FNYEAQ. CDR3 DNA: TGTGCCAGCAGCCCATCCCCAGGGTCCGGTTATACGCAGTATTTT. This gives the protein CASSPSPGSGYTQYF.

The CDR3: CATSDALAGDYNEQFF. CDR3 bases: TGTGCCACCAGTGATGCCCTAGCGGGGGATTACAATGAGCAGTTCTTC. The V gene is TRBV24-1, the J gene TRBJ2-1, with TRBD2 matching over 10 bases. In germline, CDR1 is KGHDR, CDR2 SFDVKD. Trimming took 3 bases from V and 4 from J; bases not matched to a gene: 5. The CDR3 totals 16 residues.

CDR3 amino acids: CARGETEAFF. The CDR3 nucleotides read TGTGCCAGAGGCGAGACCGAAGCTTTCTTT. This rearrangement joins TRBV5-7 to TRBJ1-1; no clear D. TRBV5-7 is an open reading frame whose function is uncertain. CDR3 size: 10 residues. The V gene lost 8 bases and the J gene lost 8 bases, with 10 bases spanning the gap.

The rearrangement uses TRBV7-9 and TRBJ1-2; the match to TRBD1 covers 9 bases. Germline assignment: CDR1 SEHNR and CDR2 FQNEAQ (reference sequence). The CDR3 has 13 residues. Trimming took 5 bases from V and 9 from J; bases not matched to a gene: 7. The CDR3, as DNA: TGTGCCAGCAGCCTCCGGGACAGGGCTAGCTACACCTTC. This encodes CASSLRDRASYTF.

The chain employs TRBV5-8 and TRBJ2-7, with unresolved D. V dropped 4 bases and J dropped 2 bases, with 13 bases sitting between them. The CDR3 runs to 14 residues. CDR1 is SGHTS and CDR2 is YDEGEE in the germline V gene. DNA of the CDR3: TGTGCCAGCAGCGATTTCGGGCCTACCTACGAGCAGTACTTC. Translating it yields CASSDFGPTYEQYF. Drawing the rest from reference TRBV5-8 and TRBJ2-7, the complete variable domain is EAGVTQSPTHLIKTRGQQATLRCSPISGHTSVYWYQQALGLGLQFLLWYDEGEERNRGNFPPRFSGRQFPNYSSELNVNALELEDSALYLCASSDFGPTYEQYFGPGTRLTVT.

This clonotype was seen ten or more times. The V gene is TRBV28, the J gene TRBJ2-7, with D unresolved. Germline CDR1 reads MDHEN; CDR2 reads SYDVKM. This CDR3 has 14 residues. V was cut by 1 base and J by 4 bases, with 11 bases left in between. The CDR3 coding sequence is TGTGCCAGCAGTTTATCCCAGCATTCATACGAGCAGTACTTC. Protein: CASSLSQHSYEQYF.

This clonotype was seen repeatedly, ten times or more. The chain joins TRBV6-1 to TRBJ2-3; 7 nucleotides align to TRBD2. CDR3 size: 15 residues. CDR1 and CDR2 (germline): MNHNS, SASEGT. V shed 7 bases, J shed 3 bases, and the junction held 10 bases outside the gene matches. The CDR3 is CASTIEGGPTDTQYF. The CDR3 bases are TGTGCCAGCACGATCGAGGGAGGGCCAACAGATACGCAGTATTTT.

Of note for this clonotype: A much more abundant neighbour one base away suggests this may be a read error. The rearrangement joins TRBV7-9 to TRBJ2-1; D remains ambiguous. Germline V gene lookup returns CDR1 SEHNR and CDR2 FQNEAQ (reference sequence). The V and J ends lost 3 bases and 12 bases respectively, with 12 bases between them. This CDR3 comprises 12 residues. This CDR3 is CASSLGRRGQFF. CDR3 bases: TGTGCCAGCAGCTTGGGCCGACGTGGGCAGTTCTTC.

This chain joins TRBV30 and TRBJ1-2; 9 bases align to TRBD1. Trimming cost V 2 bases and J 8 bases; bases outside gene matches: 3. The CDR3 is 12 amino acids. From germline, CDR1 is GTSNPN and CDR2 SVGIG (reference sequence). The CDR3 region is CAWSPTGGGYTF. CDR3 sequence (DNA): TGTGCCTGGAGTCCGACAGGGGGAGGCTACACCTTC.

In its sample, this clonotype was seen many times. In DNA, the CDR3 is TGCGCCAGCAGCCCGAACAGATTTGCTAACTATGGCTACACCTTC. This gives the protein CASSPNRFANYGYTF. The rearrangement uses TRBV5-1 and TRBJ1-2; D is undetermined. The V and J ends lost 4 bases and 0 bases respectively, with 13 bases between them. The CDR3 is 15 amino acids. CDR1 and CDR2 from the germline V gene are SGHRS and YFSETQ.

This clonotype was counted at least ten times. The chain couples TRBV7-3 to TRBJ2-1; 9 bases line up with TRBD2. In germline, CDR1 is SGHTA, CDR2 FQGTGA. V shed 4 bases, J shed 5 bases, and the junction held 18 bases outside the gene matches. The CDR3 is made up of 19 amino acids. The CDR3 nucleotides read TGTGCCAGCAGCTCCGGACAGAGAAGACCGGGACTAGCAGACAATGAGCAGTTCTTC. Translation gives CASSSGQRRPGLADNEQFF.

Points on this clonotype: Being one base from a much bigger clone, this may be a read error. The genes are TRBV28 and TRBJ2-7; 11 nucleotides agree with TRBD2. Germline CDR1 and CDR2: MDHEN and SYDVKM. CDR3 length: 14 amino acids. CDR3 residues: CASSSSGRSYGQYF. The DNA for the CDR3 is TGTGCCAGCAGTTCTAGCGGGAGGTCCTACGGGCAGTACTTC.